This T cell receptor (beta chain) came from a study of blood T cell repertoires in COVID-19. Background on the study: T cells, B-cell-depleted T cells, or PBMCs supplied cDNA or gDNA.

Germline loops: CDR1 SGHRS, CDR2 YFSETQ. The CDR3 is 18 amino acids. The V end was cut by 0 bases, the J end by 7 bases, with 20 bases between. In the original processing: Researchers report that nucleated cell counts were estimated from reference gene primer amplification. Some clones are missing from TCRdb's copy, which holds only in-frame ones; the method was immunoSEQ multiplex PCR. V, J and clone size were drawn from that table, and D and trimming were deduced from the DNA. This table holds some 200,000 clones, around 80% found once. The clonotype originates from a middle-aged woman with acute or convalescent COVID-19. The chain employs TRBV5-1 and TRBJ1-6; TRBD1 is a possible D gene (5 bases). Sequences were obtained from peripheral blood. CDR3 sequence reads: CASSLGLLRDRKNSPLHF. CDR3 bases: TGCGCCAGCAGCTTGGGCCTTTTGCGTGACAGAAAAAATTCACCCCTCCACTTT. Full variable domain (outside the CDR3, taken from reference TRBV5-1 and TRBJ1-6): KAGVTQTPRYLIKTRGQQVTLSCSPISGHRSVSWYQQTPGQGLQFLFEYFSETQRNKGNFPGRFSGRQFSNSRSEMNVSTLELGDSALYLCASSLGLLRDRKNSPLHFGNGTRLTVT.